This TCR beta chain is drawn from a study of sequential checkpoint blockade in melanoma. The treatment was: randomized to nivolumab then ipilimumab (arm A) or the reverse (arm B). DNA-damaging chemotherapy had not been given to any patient beforehand. TCRdb keeps only in-frame clones here, not all; method: immunoSEQ multiplex PCR. The profile shows 7,500 to 8,500 clones, just under 65% of them singletons. Per germline, CDR1 GTSNPN and CDR2 SVGIG (reference sequence). This CDR3 region has 14 residues. Trimming took 0 bases from V and 3 from J, leaving 11 bases between them. This chain uses TRBV30 with TRBJ1-1, with D hard to call. This specimen consisted of CD8+ T cells sorted from blood (inferred from file names), obtained from a patient given nivolumab and ipilimumab in sequence. This clonotype originated in a human patient with melanoma. Some clones in this sample may be carry-over from other donors' samples. The CDR3 nucleotides are TGTGCCTGGAGTGTAATACTAGTTGACACTGAAGCTTTCTTT. Translation: CAWSVILVDTEAFF.